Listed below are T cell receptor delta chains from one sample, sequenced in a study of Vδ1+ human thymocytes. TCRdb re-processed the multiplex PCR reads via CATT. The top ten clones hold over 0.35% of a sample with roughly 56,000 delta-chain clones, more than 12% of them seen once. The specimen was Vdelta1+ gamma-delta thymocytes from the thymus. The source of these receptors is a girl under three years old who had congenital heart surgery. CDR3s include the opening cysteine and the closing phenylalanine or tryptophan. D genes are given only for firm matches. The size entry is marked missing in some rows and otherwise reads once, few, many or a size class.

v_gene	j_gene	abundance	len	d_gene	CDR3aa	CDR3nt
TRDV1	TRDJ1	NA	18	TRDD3	CALGCQAGGMFGTDKLIF	TGTGCTCTTGGGTGTCAAGCCGGGGGGATGTTTGGCACCGATAAACTCATCTTT
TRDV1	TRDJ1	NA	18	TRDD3	CALGEARLGVMYTDKLIF	TGTGCTCTTGGGGAAGCGAGACTGGGGGTTATGTACACCGATAAACTCATCTTT
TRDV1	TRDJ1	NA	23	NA	CALGSSPLLISYQDGGYIDKLIF	TGTGCTCTTGGGTCCAGCCCGCTCCTTATATCCTACCAAGATGGGGGTTATATCGATAAACTCATCTTT
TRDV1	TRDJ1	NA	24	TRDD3	CALGLFRPFFLLGDAPAYTDKLIF	TGTGCTCTTGGCCTATTTAGGCCCTTCTTCCTTCTGGGGGATGCCCCCGCGTACACCGATAAACTCATCTTT
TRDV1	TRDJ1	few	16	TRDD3	CALSGRNWGIHTKLIF	TGTGCTCTCTCTGGGCGGAACTGGGGGATACACACGAAACTCATCTTT
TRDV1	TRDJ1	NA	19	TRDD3	CALGPRNWGIRQYTDKLIF	TGTGCTCTTGGTCCCAGGAACTGGGGGATACGCCAGTACACCGATAAACTCATCTTT
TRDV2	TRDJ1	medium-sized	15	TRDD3	CACGALGDDTDKLIF	TGTGCCTGTGGGGCACTGGGGGATGACACCGATAAACTCATCTTT
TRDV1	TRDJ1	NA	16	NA	CALGAAGSLYTDKLIF	TGTGCTCTTGGAGCGGCTGGTTCCTTGTACACCGATAAACTCATCTTT
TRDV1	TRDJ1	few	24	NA	CALGELGPLRSGVSRTPYTDKLIF	TGTGCTCTTGGGGAACTCGGCCCACTACGTTCTGGGGTATCCCGTACCCCGTACACCGATAAACTCATCTTT
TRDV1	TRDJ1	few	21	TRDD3	CALGERFPLPRPGGYGDKLIF	TGTGCTCTTGGGGAACGGTTTCCCCTACCTCGGCCTGGGGGATACGGCGATAAACTCATCTTT
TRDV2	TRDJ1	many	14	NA	CACDTGGYTDKLIF	TGTGCCTGTGACACGGGGGGGTACACCGATAAACTCATCTTT
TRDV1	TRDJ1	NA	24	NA	CALGASTSTGRYLIRMTFTDKLIF	TGTGCTCTTGGGGCGTCTACCAGTACTGGGAGATACCTTATCAGAATGACCTTTACCGATAAACTCATCTTT
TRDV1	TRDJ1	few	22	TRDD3	CALGEESTLSYLGDTRTDKLIF	TGTGCTCTTGGGGAAGAATCTACTCTTTCCTACCTGGGGGATACGAGGACCGATAAACTCATCTTT
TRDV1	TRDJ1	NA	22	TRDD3	CALGERPHILRLGDFPRYKLIF	TGTGCTCTTGGGGAACGGCCGCACATCTTACGGCTGGGGGACTTCCCCCGGTATAAACTCATCTTT
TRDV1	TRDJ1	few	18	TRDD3	CALGEPLAGGPYTDKLIF	TGTGCTCTTGGGGAACCTCTAGCTGGGGGGCCATACACCGATAAACTCATCTTT
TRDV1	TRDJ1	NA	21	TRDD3	CALGERNGLVLGDTYTDKLIF	TGCGCTCTTGGGGAACGAAACGGTCTAGTACTGGGGGATACATACACCGATAAACTCATCTTT
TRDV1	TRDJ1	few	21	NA	CALGIFYSKRSGRYKNDKLIF	TGTGCTCTTGGGATCTTCTACAGCAAACGTAGTGGGCGTTACAAGAACGATAAACTCATCTTT
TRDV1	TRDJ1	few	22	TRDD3	CALGEGAPDDLGDEVGTDKLIF	TGTGCTCTTGGGGAGGGGGCCCCCGATGATTTGGGGGATGAGGTCGGAACCGATAAACTCATCTTT
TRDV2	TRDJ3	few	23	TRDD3	CACLERRAHWGIRIFWDTRQMFF	TGTGCCTGTCTGGAACGCCGGGCGCACTGGGGGATACGCATTTTCTGGGACACCCGACAGATGTTTTTC
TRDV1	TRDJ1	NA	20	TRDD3	CALGERRTGVGGDYTDKLIF	TGTGCTCTTGGGGAACGACGTACTGGAGTGGGGGGGGATTACACCGATAAACTCATCTTT
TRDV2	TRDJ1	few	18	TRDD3	CACDTGVGDTGNVDKLIF	TGTGCCTGTGACACGGGAGTGGGGGATACTGGAAACGTCGATAAACTCATCTTT
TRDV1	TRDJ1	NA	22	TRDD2	CALGASRPSYGVTPGATDKLIF	TGTGCTCTTGGGGCATCCAGGCCTTCCTACGGCGTGACACCCGGGGCCACCGATAAACTCATCTTT
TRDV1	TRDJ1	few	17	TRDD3	CALGELWHVLGVNKLIF	TGTGCTCTTGGGGAACTTTGGCACGTACTGGGGGTTAATAAACTCATCTTT
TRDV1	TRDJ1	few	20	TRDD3	CALGERYPPNWGIRVGQLIF	TGTGCTCTTGGGGAACGGTATCCTCCCAACTGGGGGATAAGGGTTGGGCAACTCATCTTT
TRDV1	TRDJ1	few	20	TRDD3	CALGEKGLPPWGIRTDKLIF	TGTGCTCTTGGGGAAAAGGGGCTTCCCCCCTGGGGGATACGCACCGATAAACTCATCTTT
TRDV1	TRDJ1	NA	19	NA	CALGEPITTGRGHTDKLIF	TGTGCTCTTGGGGAACCAATCACTACGGGACGGGGTCACACCGATAAACTCATCTTT
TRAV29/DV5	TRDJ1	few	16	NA	CAASAPPGQHTDKLIF	TGTGCAGCAAGCGCGCCTCCGGGTCAACACACCGATAAACTCATCTTT
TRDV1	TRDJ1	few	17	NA	CALGELAPRGYTDKLIF	TGTGCTCTTGGGGAGCTTGCACCCCGGGGGTACACCGATAAACTCATCTTT
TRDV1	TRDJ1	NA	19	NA	CALGELSVWGLSYTDKLIF	TGTGCTCTTGGGGAACTTTCGGTTTGGGGGCTCTCGTACACCGATAAACTCATCTTT
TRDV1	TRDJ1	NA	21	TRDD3	CALGELVTPTGGPSRVDKLIF	TGTGCTCTTGGGGAACTAGTCACCCCTACTGGGGGACCGTCCCGGGTCGATAAACTCATCTTT
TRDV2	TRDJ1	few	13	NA	CACVLHYTDKLIF	TGTGCCTGTGTCCTACATTACACCGATAAACTCATCTTT
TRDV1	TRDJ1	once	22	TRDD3	CALGDLTASDMGDTVTTDKLIF	TGTGCTCTTGGGGACCTCACAGCCTCTGATATGGGGGATACCGTCACCACCGATAAACTCATCTTT
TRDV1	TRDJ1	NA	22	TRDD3	CALGEPYLPKSGGYPYTDKLIF	TGTGCTCTTGGGGAACCCTACCTTCCTAAGTCTGGGGGATATCCGTACACCGATAAACTCATCTTT
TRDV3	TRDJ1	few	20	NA	CAFALGLPIKDTQITDKLIF	TGTGCCTTTGCCTTAGGCCTTCCCATAAAGGATACGCAAATCACCGATAAACTCATCTTT
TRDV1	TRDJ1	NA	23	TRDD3	CALGEFPLRRTGGYQSHTDKLIF	TGTGCTCTTGGGGAATTCCCTCTACGTCGGACTGGGGGATACCAGTCCCACACCGATAAACTCATCTTT
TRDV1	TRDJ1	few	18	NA	CALGEPHFTGTSTDKLIF	TGTGCTCTTGGGGAACCCCATTTTACGGGAACGAGCACCGATAAACTCATCTTT